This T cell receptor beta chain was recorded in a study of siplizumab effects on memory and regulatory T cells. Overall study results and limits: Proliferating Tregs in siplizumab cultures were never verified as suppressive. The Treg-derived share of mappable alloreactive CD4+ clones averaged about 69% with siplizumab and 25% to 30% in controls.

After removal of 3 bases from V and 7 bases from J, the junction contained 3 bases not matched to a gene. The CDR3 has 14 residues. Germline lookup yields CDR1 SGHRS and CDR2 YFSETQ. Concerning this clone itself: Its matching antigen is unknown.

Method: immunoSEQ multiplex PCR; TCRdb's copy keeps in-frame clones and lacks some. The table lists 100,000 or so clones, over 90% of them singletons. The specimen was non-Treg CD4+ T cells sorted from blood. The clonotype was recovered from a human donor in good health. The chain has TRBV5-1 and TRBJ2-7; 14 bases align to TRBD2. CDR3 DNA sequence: TGCGCCAGCAGCTGGGGACTAGCGGGAGATGAGCAGTACTTC. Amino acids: CASSWGLAGDEQYF.